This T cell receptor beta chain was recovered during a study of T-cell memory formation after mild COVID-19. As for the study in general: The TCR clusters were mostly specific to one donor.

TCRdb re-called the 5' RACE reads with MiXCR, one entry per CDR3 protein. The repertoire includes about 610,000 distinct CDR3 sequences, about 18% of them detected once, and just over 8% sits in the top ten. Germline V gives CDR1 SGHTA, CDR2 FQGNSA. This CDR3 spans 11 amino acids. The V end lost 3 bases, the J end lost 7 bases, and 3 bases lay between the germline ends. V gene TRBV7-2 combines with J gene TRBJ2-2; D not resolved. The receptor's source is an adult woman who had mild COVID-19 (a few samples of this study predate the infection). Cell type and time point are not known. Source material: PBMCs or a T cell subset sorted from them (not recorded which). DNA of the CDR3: TGTGCCAGCAGCTTCTTCGGGGAGCTGTTTTTT. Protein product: CASSFFGELFF.